The 18 T cell receptor beta chains given below trace back to one sample, sequenced in a study of identical twins. From the 5' RACE reads, TCRdb called clonotypes with MiXCR, one entry per CDR3 protein. Here the sample spans 200,000 to 300,000 distinct CDR3 sequences, about 10% being singletons. The material sequenced was memory T cells sorted from blood. The receptor source for this set is a man aged 50-59 years in good health.

This clonotype was picked up many times. The chain employs TRBV5-1 and TRBJ2-1, with TRBD2 matching 8 bases. The V and J ends lost 4 bases and 6 bases, in that order; junction bases with no gene match: 6. Germline CDR1 and CDR2: SGHRS and YFSETQ. CDR3 length: 14 residues. CDR3: CASSRGGTSNEQFF. The CDR3 DNA reads TGCGCCAGCAGCCGAGGAGGGACTAGCAATGAGCAGTTCTTC.

This clonotype appeared a few times. J is TRBJ2-1 and V is TRBV2; D is ambiguous. The ends were cut back, 4 bases at V and 5 bases at J, with 9 bases in the middle. The germline gives CDR1 SNHLY, CDR2 FYNNEI. This CDR3 comprises 13 residues. The DNA of the CDR3 is TGTGCCAGCAGTGTTACCATGCACAATGAGCAGTTCTTC. Amino acid sequence: CASSVTMHNEQFF.

This clonotype has at least ten counts. This chain uses TRBV4-2 with TRBJ1-2; 7 positions match TRBD1. Unmatched junction bases numbered 4, after V lost 3 bases and J lost 3 bases. The germline V gene encodes CDR1 LGHNA and CDR2 YNFKEQ. The CDR3 has 14 residues. Here the CDR3 reads CASSHTGTDYGYTF. The CDR3 DNA sequence: TGTGCCAGCAGCCATACGGGGACAGACTATGGCTACACCTTC.

The chain recombines TRBV10-3 with TRBJ2-7, with TRBD2 matching 14 bases. Germline CDR1 reads ENHRY; CDR2 reads SYGVKD. V gave up 5 bases and J gave up 4 bases; unmatched junction bases: 4. The CDR3 runs to 15 residues. The CDR3 loop reads CAISSGLAGGYEQYF. DNA for the CDR3: TGTGCCATCAGTTCTGGACTAGCGGGAGGTTACGAGCAGTACTTC.

This rearrangement joins TRBV7-6 to TRBJ2-7, with 9 bases lining up with TRBD2. This CDR3 is 16 amino acids long. J gave up 4 bases and V 4 bases, and 11 bases lay outside the gene matches. The germline CDR1 and CDR2 sequences are SGHVS and FNYEAQ. The CDR3 DNA is TGTGCCAGCAGCTCCCGTGGTAGCGGGAGTATATACGAGCAGTACTTC. The encoded protein is CASSSRGSGSIYEQYF.

This clonotype was observed a few times. The rearrangement joins TRBV29-1 to TRBJ2-7; tentative D call: TRBD2 (5 bases). Trimming removed 5 bases from V and 6 bases from J, with 17 bases in between. CDR3 length equals 13 residues. From germline, CDR1 is SQVTM and CDR2 ANQGSEA. CDR3 nucleotides: TGCAGCGTTTGGAGGCTAGGAGGCAGCGAGCAGTACTTC. Protein product: CSVWRLGGSEQYF.

This clonotype was seen many times. This chain uses TRBV10-3 with TRBJ2-1; D is ambiguous. The CDR3 contains 15 residues. Trimming removed 2 bases at V and 1 base at J, with 9 bases between. CDR1 and CDR2 (germline): ENHRY, SYGVKD. The CDR3 nucleotides are TGTGCCATCAGTGAGGGCGGAAGTTCCTACAATGAGCAGTTCTTC. Translation gives CAISEGGSSYNEQFF.

This clonotype was counted at least ten times. V and J are TRBV5-1 and TRBJ2-7; possibly TRBD2 for D (5 bases). This CDR3 has 14 residues. Per the germline V gene, CDR1 is SGHRS and CDR2 is YFSETQ. Trimming cost V 4 bases and J 0 bases, with 11 bases left between them. The CDR3 spells CASSELGDSYEQYF. The DNA of the CDR3 is TGCGCCAGCAGCGAACTAGGAGACTCCTACGAGCAGTACTTC.

At least ten counts were recorded for this clonotype. The chain carries TRBV29-1 and TRBJ2-1; no clear D. Germline CDR1 and CDR2: SQVTM and ANQGSEA. The CDR3 has 13 amino acids. Trimming left V 2 bases short and J 10 bases short, with 15 bases between. CDR3 nucleotides: TGCAGCGTTGAATCCCAAATAAAGGACGAGCAGTTCTTC. Residues: CSVESQIKDEQFF.

This clonotype was observed a handful of times. The chain is built from TRBV5-1 and TRBJ2-1; a possible D gene is TRBD2 (6 bases). The CDR3 is 17 amino acids. Germline lookup yields CDR1 SGHRS and CDR2 YFSETQ. V was cut by 0 bases and J by 0 bases, with 13 bases left in between. CDR3 protein: CASSLDISGGSYNEQFF. For the CDR3, the DNA is TGCGCCAGCAGCTTGGATATTAGCGGAGGCTCCTACAATGAGCAGTTCTTC.

This clonotype was picked up many times. The chain recombines TRBV11-2 with TRBJ1-6; D might be TRBD1 (6 bases). The CDR3 totals 15 residues. CDR1 and CDR2 from the germline V gene are SGHAT and FQNNGV. V lost 2 bases and J 5 bases, leaving 10 bases between the germline ends. The CDR3 sequence is CASSLTDSHNSPLHF. Here the CDR3 DNA reads TGTGCCAGCAGCTTAACGGACAGTCATAATTCACCCCTCCACTTT.

The rearrangement uses TRBV12-3 or TRBV12-4 and TRBJ1-2; D remains unclear. The CDR3 covers 14 residues. Trimming cost V 4 bases and J 5 bases, with 14 bases left between them. CDR3 nucleotides: TGTGCCAGCAGTTCTGAACGGAGTGTGTATGGCTACACCTTC. Its protein product is CASSSERSVYGYTF.

This clonotype was seen many times. V usage is TRBV28 and J usage is TRBJ2-5; 10 bases are shared with TRBD1. Germline V lookup: CDR1 MDHEN, CDR2 SYDVKM. V dropped 3 bases and J dropped 4; count of bases not matched to a gene: 14. This CDR3 has 18 residues. DNA for the CDR3: TGTGCCAGCAGTTTTCCCGGTACTTTCAGACAGGGGGCAGAGACCCAGTACTTC. Amino acid sequence: CASSFPGTFRQGAETQYF.

This clonotype appeared many times. The chain links TRBV27 to TRBJ2-7; 7 positions match TRBD2. CDR3 length: 15 amino acids. The V segment lost 6 bases and the J segment 3 bases; nucleotides outside the gene matches: 11. Germline V gene lookup returns CDR1 MNHEY and CDR2 SMNVEV (reference sequence). The CDR3 loop is CASSAWEGKNYEQYF. Written as DNA, the CDR3 is TGTGCCAGCAGCGCCTGGGAGGGGAAAAACTACGAGCAGTACTTC.

This clonotype came up a few times. The V call is TRBV12-3 or TRBV12-4, the J call TRBJ2-5, with 7 bases that match TRBD1. The CDR3 contains 19 residues. The V gene end was trimmed by 3 bases and the J gene end by 4 bases; junction bases not matched to a gene: 20. CDR3 region: CASSFRTGTNPRVLETQYF. CDR3 sequence (DNA): TGTGCCAGCAGTTTTCGGACAGGCACAAACCCGCGCGTTTTAGAGACCCAGTACTTC.

This rearrangement joins TRBV6-1 to TRBJ1-3, with D hard to call. Germline V lookup: CDR1 MNHNS, CDR2 SASEGT. Trimming took 2 bases from V and 2 from J, leaving 4 bases between them. The CDR3 loop spans 13 amino acids. DNA of the CDR3: TGTGCCAGCAGTGAAATTGCTGGAAACACCATATATTTT. Translated: CASSEIAGNTIYF.

This clonotype was picked up a small number of times. The J gene is TRBJ2-7, the V gene TRBV6-2 or TRBV6-3; no definite D call. This CDR3 is built from 15 residues. CDR1 MNHEY and CDR2 SVGEGT come from the germline V gene. V shed 6 bases and J shed 5 bases, with 20 bases lying between them. The CDR3 loop reads CASRMAAGNLDEQYF. The CDR3 coding sequence is TGTGCCAGCAGAATGGCGGCAGGTAACCTTGACGAGCAGTACTTC.

The chain combines TRBV20-1 with TRBJ2-7; D is uncertain. The V gene's germline CDR1 is DFQATT and CDR2 SNEGSKA (reference sequence). This CDR3 region has 12 residues. V lost 0 bases and J lost 6, with 9 bases in between. CDR3 coding DNA: TGCAGTGCTAGAGATCTCTGGGCCGAGCAGTACTTC. Protein product: CSARDLWAEQYF.